The clone carrying this T cell receptor (beta chain) has only one observation. This record belongs to a study of blood T cell repertoires in COVID-19. V lost 5 bases and J lost 8; bases outside the gene matches: 9. Per germline, CDR1 PRHDT and CDR2 FYEKMQ (reference sequence). The CDR3 extends over 15 amino acids. Original analysis: Estimates of nucleated cell counts were drawn from the amplification of reference gene primers. Produced via immunoSEQ multiplex PCR; TCRdb's table is partial and in-frame only. V, J and clone size are taken as reported in that table, and D and trimming were inferred from the DNA itself. The sample contains roughly 81,000 clones, approximately 91% of which appear only once.

Sequencing input: peripheral blood. J is TRBJ1-4 and V is TRBV13, with 9 bases lining up with TRBD1. The clonotype comes from a man aged 70 or older with active or convalescent COVID-19. The CDR3 coding sequence is TGTGCCAGCAGCCCCAGGACAGGGGTTTACGAAAAACTGTTTTTT. It is translated as CASSPRTGVYEKLFF. Full variable domain (outside the CDR3, taken from reference TRBV13 and TRBJ1-4): AAGVIQSPRHLIKEKRETATLKCYPIPRHDTVYWYQQGPGQDPQFLISFYEKMQSDKGSIPDRFSAQQFSDYHSELNMSSLELGDSALYFCASSPRTGVYEKLFFGSGTQLSVL.